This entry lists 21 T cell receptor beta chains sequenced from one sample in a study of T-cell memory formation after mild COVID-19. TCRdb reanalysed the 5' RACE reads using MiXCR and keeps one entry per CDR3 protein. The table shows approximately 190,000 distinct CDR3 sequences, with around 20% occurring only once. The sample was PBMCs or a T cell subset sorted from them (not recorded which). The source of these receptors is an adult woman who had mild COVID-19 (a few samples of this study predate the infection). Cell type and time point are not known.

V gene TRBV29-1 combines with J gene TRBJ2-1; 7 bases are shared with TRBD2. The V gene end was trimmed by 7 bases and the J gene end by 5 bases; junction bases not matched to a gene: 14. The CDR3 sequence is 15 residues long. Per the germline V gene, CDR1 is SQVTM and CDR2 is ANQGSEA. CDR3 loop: CSGNTWTSGNNEQFF. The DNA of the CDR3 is TGCAGCGGGAACACATGGACTAGTGGGAACAATGAGCAGTTCTTC.

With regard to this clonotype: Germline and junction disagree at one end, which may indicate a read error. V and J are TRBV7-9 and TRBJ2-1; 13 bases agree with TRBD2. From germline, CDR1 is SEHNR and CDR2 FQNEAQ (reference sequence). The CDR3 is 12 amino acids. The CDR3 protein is CASSFGTSGIRF. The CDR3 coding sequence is TGTGCCAGCAGCTTTGGGACTAGCGGGATACGATTC.

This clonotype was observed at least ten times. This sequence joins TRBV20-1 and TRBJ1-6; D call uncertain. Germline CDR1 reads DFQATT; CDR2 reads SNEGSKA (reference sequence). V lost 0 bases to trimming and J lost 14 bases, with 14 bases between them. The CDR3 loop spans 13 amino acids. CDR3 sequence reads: CSARDPTDLSLHF. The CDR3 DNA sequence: TGCAGTGCTAGAGATCCGACGGATCTATCCCTCCACTTT.

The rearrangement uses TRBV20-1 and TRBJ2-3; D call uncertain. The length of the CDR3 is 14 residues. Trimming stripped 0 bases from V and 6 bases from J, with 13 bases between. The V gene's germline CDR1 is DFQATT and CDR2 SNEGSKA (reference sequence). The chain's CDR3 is CSARDLLDLDTQYF. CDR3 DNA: TGCAGTGCTAGAGATCTCCTAGATCTGGATACGCAGTATTTT.

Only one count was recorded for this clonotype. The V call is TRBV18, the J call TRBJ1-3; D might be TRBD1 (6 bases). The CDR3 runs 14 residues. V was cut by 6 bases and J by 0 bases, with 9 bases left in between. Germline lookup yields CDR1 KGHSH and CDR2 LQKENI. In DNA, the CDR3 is TGTGCCAGCTCTCAGGGGAGCTCTGGAAACACCATATATTTT. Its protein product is CASSQGSSGNTIYF. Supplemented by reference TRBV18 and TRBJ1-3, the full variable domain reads NAGVMQNPRHLVRRRGQEARLRCSPMKGHSHVYWYRQLPEEGLKFMVYLQKENIIDESGMPKERFSAEFPKEGPSILRIQQVVRGDSAAYFCASSQGSSGNTIYFGEGSWLTVV.

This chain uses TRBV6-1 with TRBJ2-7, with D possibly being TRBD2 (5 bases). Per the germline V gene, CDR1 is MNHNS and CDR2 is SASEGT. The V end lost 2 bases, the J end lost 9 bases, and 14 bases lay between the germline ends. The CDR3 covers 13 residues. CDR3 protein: CASSEYGVGLQYF. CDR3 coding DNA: TGTGCCAGCAGTGAATACGGGGTAGGCCTGCAGTACTTC.

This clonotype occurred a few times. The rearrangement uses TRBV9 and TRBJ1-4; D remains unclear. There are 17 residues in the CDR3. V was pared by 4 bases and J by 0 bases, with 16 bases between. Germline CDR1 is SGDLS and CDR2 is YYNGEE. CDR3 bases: TGTGCCAGCAGCCCCGGACGGCCTGAAGCAACTAATGAAAAACTGTTTTTT. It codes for CASSPGRPEATNEKLFF.

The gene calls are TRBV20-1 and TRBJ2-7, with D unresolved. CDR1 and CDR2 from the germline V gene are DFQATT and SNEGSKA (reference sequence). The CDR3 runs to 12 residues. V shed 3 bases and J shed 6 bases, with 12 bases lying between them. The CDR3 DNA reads TGCAGTGCTAGGAGAGGTGTCTCCGAGCAGTACTTC. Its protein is CSARRGVSEQYF.

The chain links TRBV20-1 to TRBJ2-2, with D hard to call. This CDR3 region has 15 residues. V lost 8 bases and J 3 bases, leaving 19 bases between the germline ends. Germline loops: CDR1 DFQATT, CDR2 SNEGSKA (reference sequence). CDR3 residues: CSPGPLSGHTGELFF. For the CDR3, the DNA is TGCAGTCCGGGCCCTCTGTCCGGGCACACCGGGGAGCTGTTTTTT.

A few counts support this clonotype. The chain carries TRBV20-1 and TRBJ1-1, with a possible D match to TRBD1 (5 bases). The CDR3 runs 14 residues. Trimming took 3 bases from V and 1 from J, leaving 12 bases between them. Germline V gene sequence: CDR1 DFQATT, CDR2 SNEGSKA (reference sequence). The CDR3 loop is CSASKATANTEAFF. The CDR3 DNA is TGCAGTGCTAGTAAGGCGACAGCGAACACTGAAGCTTTCTTT.

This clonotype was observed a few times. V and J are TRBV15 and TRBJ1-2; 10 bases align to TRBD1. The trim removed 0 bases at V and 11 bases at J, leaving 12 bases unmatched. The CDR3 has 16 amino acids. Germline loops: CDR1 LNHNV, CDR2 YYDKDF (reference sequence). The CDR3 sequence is CATSRDINSGQGIYTF. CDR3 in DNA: TGTGCCACCAGCAGAGATATTAATTCGGGACAGGGGATTTACACCTTC.

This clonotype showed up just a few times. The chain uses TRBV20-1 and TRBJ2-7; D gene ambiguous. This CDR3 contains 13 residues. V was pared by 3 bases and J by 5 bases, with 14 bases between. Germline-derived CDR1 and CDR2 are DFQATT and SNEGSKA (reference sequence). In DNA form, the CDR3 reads TGCAGTGCTAGCAGCCCCCCAGGCGACGAGCAGTACTTC. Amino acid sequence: CSASSPPGDEQYF.

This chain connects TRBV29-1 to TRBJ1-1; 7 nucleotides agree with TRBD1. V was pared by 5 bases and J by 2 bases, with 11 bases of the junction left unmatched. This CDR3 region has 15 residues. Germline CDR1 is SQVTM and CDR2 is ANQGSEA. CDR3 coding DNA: TGCAGCGTTCACCGTACCGGGACAGATAACACTGAAGCTTTCTTT. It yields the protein CSVHRTGTDNTEAFF.

The CDR3 DNA reads as TGTGCCAGCAGCTTAACTGGGGGAACTGGGGCCAACGTCCTGACTTTC. Residues: CASSLTGGTGANVLTF. The V gene is TRBV7-3, the J gene TRBJ2-6, with D perhaps TRBD1 or TRBD2 (5 bases each). There are 16 residues in the CDR3. Trimming cost V 0 bases and J 2 bases, with 8 bases left between them. Germline CDR1 SGHTA, CDR2 FQGTGA. Together with reference TRBV7-3 and TRBJ2-6, the CDR3 gives the full variable domain: GAGVSQTPSNKVTEKGKYVELRCDPISGHTALYWYRQSLGQGPEFLIYFQGTGAADDSGLPNDRFFAVRPEGSVSTLKIQRTERGDSAVYLCASSLTGGTGANVLTFGAGSRLTVL.

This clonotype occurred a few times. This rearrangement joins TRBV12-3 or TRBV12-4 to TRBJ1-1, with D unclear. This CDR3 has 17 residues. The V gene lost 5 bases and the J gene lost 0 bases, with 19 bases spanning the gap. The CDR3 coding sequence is TGTGCCAGCAGTCCTCAATTCGGGATTCTCATGAACACTGAAGCTTTCTTT. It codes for CASSPQFGILMNTEAFF.

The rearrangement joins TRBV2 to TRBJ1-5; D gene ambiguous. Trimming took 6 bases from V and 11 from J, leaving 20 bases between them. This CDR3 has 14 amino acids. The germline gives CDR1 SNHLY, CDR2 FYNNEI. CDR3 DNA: TGTGCCAGCAGCAAAGGAGGGAGTAATAAGGCCCAGCATTTT. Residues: CASSKGGSNKAQHF.

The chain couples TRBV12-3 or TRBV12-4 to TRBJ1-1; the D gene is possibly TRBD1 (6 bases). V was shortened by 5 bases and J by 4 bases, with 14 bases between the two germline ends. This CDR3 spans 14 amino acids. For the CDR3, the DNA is TGTGCCAGCAGTATAACAGGGAGTCGCACTGAAGCTTTCTTT. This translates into CASSITGSRTEAFF.

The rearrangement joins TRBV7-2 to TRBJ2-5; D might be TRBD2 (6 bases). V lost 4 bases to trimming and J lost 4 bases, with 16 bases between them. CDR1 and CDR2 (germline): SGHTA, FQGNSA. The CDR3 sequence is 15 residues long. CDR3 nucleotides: TGTGCCAGCAGCTCGGTGGGACTCGCGATAGAGACCCAGTACTTC. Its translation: CASSSVGLAIETQYF. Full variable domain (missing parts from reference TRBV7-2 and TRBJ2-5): GAGVSQSPSNKVTEKGKDVELRCDPISGHTALYWYRQSLGQGLEFLIYFQGNSAPDKSGLPSDRFSAERTGGSVSTLTIQRTQQEDSAVYLCASSSVGLAIETQYFGPGTRLLVL.

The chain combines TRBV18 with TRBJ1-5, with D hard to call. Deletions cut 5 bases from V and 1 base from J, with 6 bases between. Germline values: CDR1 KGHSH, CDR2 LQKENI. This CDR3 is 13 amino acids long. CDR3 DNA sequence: TGTGCCAGCTCATCCGACAGCAATCAGCCCCAGCATTTT. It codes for CASSSDSNQPQHF.

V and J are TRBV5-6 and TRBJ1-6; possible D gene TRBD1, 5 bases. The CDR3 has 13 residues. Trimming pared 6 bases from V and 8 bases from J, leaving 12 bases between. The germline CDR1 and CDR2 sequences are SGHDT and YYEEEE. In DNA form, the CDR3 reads TGTGCCAGCACGGACACTCCCCATTCACCCCTCCACTTT. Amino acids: CASTDTPHSPLHF.

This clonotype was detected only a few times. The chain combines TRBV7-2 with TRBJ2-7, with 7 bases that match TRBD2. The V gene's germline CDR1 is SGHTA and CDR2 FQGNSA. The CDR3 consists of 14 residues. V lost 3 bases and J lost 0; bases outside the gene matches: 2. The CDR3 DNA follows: TGTGCCAGCAGCTTGTCTAGCGGCTCCTACGAGCAGTACTTC. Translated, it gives CASSLSSGSYEQYF.